This TCR beta chain was found in a study of blood T cell repertoires in COVID-19. Overall study context: Sources were T cells, B-cell-depleted T cells, or PBMCs; the material itself was cDNA or gDNA.

Assay used: immunoSEQ multiplex PCR; TCRdb lists only in-frame clones, some missing. Among tens of thousands of clones listed, 76% were seen once. CDR3 length: 15 amino acids. Trimming cost V 5 bases and J 6 bases; bases outside gene matches: 9. Germline values: CDR1 SEHNR, CDR2 FQNEAQ (reference sequence). The V gene is TRBV7-9, the J gene TRBJ2-1; 8 bases match TRBD2. Input material: peripheral blood. This clonotype originated in a man between 65 and 85 years old with active or convalescent COVID-19. The CDR3: CASSPSGGRGNEQFF. CDR3 sequence (DNA): TGTGCCAGCAGCCCATCGGGAGGGAGGGGCAATGAGCAGTTCTTC.